What follows are 9 T cell receptor beta chains derived from one specimen sequenced in a study of blood T cell repertoires in COVID-19. Profiling relied on immunoSEQ multiplex PCR, and the TCRdb table lists in-frame clones only, not all of them. The table lists 75,000 or so clones, approximately 82% of them singletons, with 15% to 20% in the top ten. What was sequenced was peripheral blood. The receptor source for this set is a woman over 75 with acute or convalescent COVID-19.

The chain is built from TRBV14 and TRBJ2-5, with D perhaps matching TRBD2 (5 bases). V shed 3 bases and J shed 4 bases, with 21 bases lying between them. The CDR3 totals 17 residues. CDR1 is SGHDN and CDR2 is FVKESK in the germline V gene. Here the CDR3 DNA reads TGTGCCAGCAGCCAGCAAACTAGTACCCGACTTTTAGAGACCCAGTACTTC. Protein product: CASSQQTSTRLLETQYF.

The chain is built from TRBV4-1 and TRBJ1-6; 7 bases are a match to TRBD1. The CDR3 runs to 16 residues. J lost 7 bases, V lost 0 bases, and 6 bases had no gene match. From germline, CDR1 is MGHRA and CDR2 YSYEKL. CDR3 loop: CASSQEGGQRNSPLHF. Written as DNA, the CDR3 is TGCGCCAGCAGCCAAGAGGGGGGACAGAGAAATTCACCCCTCCACTTT.

This chain joins TRBV18 and TRBJ1-5; D is perhaps TRBD1 (6 bases). The CDR3 is made up of 16 amino acids. V lost 3 bases and J 1 base, leaving 13 bases between the germline ends. Per the germline V gene, CDR1 is KGHSH and CDR2 is LQKENI. The CDR3 DNA reads TGTGCCAGCTCACCGATGACGACAGGAAGCAATCAGCCCCAGCATTTT. This codes for CASSPMTTGSNQPQHF.

In this sample, this clone turned up once. The chain carries TRBV5-1 and TRBJ1-1; 8 nucleotides align to TRBD1. The CDR3 is 15 residues long. Looked up from germline, CDR1 is SGHRS and CDR2 is YFSETQ. V shed 4 bases, J shed 1 base, and the junction held 6 bases outside the gene matches. Here the CDR3 DNA reads TGCGCCAGCAGCCTCAGGACAGGGCGGAACACTGAAGCTTTCTTT. Translated: CASSLRTGRNTEAFF.

The rearrangement joins TRBV10-3 to TRBJ2-2; 7 bases agree with TRBD1. CDR1 is ENHRY, CDR2 SYGVKD, per germline. J gave up 6 bases and V 11 bases, and 9 bases lay outside the gene matches. The CDR3 covers 13 residues. The CDR3 nucleotides read TGTGCCGCACAGGGGTCTAACGCCGGGGAGCTGTTTTTT. It codes for CAAQGSNAGELFF.

The chain combines TRBV5-1 with TRBJ1-2; the D gene is possibly TRBD1 (5 bases). CDR1 is SGHRS and CDR2 is YFSETQ in the germline V gene. CDR3 length: 14 amino acids. V was pared by 2 bases and J by 3 bases, with 11 bases between. The CDR3 region is CASSLGGADYGYTF. In DNA, the CDR3 is TGCGCCAGCAGCTTAGGAGGGGCTGACTATGGCTACACCTTC.

This chain links TRBV7-9 with TRBJ2-7, with 7 bases identical to TRBD1. CDR3 length: 16 residues. V lost 1 base and J lost 6; bases outside the gene matches: 12. Germline CDR1 reads SEHNR; CDR2 reads FQNEAQ (reference sequence). The CDR3 reads CASSLVPTGVRGEQYF. The DNA of the CDR3 is TGTGCCAGCAGCTTAGTGCCAACAGGGGTACGAGGCGAGCAGTACTTC.

This chain uses TRBV5-6 with TRBJ2-7; 7 positions match TRBD1. This CDR3 spans 15 amino acids. Germline loops: CDR1 SGHDT, CDR2 YYEEEE. The junction had 12 bases not matched to a gene; V was cut back by 4 bases and J by 5 bases. Written as DNA, the CDR3 is TGTGCCAGCAGCAAAGACAGGGTGGGAATCGACGAGCAGTACTTC. Its translation is CASSKDRVGIDEQYF.

This chain connects TRBV6-5 to TRBJ1-2; possible D gene TRBD1, 5 bases. Germline CDR1 is MNHEY and CDR2 is SVGAGI. Trimming shortened V by 2 bases and J by 8 bases, and 18 bases separated the two germline ends. CDR3 size: 15 residues. This CDR3 reads CASSYRTTRSYGYTF. The DNA for the CDR3 is TGTGCCAGCAGTTACAGGACAACGCGTAGTTACGGCTACACCTTC.